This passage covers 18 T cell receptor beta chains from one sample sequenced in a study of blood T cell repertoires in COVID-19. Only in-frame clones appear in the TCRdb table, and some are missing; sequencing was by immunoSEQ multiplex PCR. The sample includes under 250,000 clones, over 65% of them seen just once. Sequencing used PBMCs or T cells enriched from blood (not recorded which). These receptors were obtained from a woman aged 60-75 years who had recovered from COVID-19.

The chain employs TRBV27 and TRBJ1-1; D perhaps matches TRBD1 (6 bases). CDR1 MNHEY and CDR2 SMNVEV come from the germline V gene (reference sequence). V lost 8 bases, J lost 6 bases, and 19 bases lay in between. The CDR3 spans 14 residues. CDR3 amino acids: CASGGGGLRSEAFF. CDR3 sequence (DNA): TGTGCCAGCGGTGGGGGGGGGCTGCGGTCTGAAGCTTTCTTT.

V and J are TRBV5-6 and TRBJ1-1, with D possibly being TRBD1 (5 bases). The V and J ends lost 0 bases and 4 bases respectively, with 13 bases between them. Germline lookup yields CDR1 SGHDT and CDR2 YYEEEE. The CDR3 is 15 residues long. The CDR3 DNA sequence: TGTGCCAGCAGCTTGGGCATAAGGGGTGGCACTGAAGCTTTCTTT. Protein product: CASSLGIRGGTEAFF.

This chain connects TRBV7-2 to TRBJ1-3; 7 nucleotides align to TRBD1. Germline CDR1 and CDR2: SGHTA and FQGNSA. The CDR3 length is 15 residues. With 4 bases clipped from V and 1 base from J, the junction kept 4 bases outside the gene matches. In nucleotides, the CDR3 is TGTGCCAGCAGCTACAGGGGAGGTTCTGGAAACACCATATATTTT. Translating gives CASSYRGGSGNTIYF. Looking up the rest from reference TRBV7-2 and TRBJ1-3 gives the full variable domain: GAGVSQSPSNKVTEKGKDVELRCDPISGHTALYWYRQSLGQGLEFLIYFQGNSAPDKSGLPSDRFSAERTGGSVSTLTIQRTQQEDSAVYLCASSYRGGSGNTIYFGEGSWLTVV.

CDR3 sequence reads: CASSQAAVAYEQYF. In DNA, the CDR3 is TGTGCCAGCAGCCAAGCGGCGGTCGCCTACGAGCAGTACTTC. This rearrangement joins TRBV14 to TRBJ2-7; D unresolved. Trimming pared 1 base from V and 2 bases from J, leaving 9 bases between. The length of the CDR3 is 14 residues. The V gene's germline CDR1 is SGHDN and CDR2 FVKESK. Full variable domain (remainder filled in from reference TRBV14 and TRBJ2-7): EAGVTQFPSHSVIEKGQTVTLRCDPISGHDNLYWYRRVMGKEIKFLLHFVKESKQDESGMPNNRFLAERTGGTYSTLKVQPAELEDSGVYFCASSQAAVAYEQYFGPGTRLTVT.

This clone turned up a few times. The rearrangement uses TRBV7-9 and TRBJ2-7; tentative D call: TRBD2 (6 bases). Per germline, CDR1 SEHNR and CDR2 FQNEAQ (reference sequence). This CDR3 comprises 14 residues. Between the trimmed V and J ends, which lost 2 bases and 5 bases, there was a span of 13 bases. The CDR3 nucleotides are TGTGCCAGCAGCTTACTCGGCGGGGCCGACGAGCAGTACTTC. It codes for CASSLLGGADEQYF.

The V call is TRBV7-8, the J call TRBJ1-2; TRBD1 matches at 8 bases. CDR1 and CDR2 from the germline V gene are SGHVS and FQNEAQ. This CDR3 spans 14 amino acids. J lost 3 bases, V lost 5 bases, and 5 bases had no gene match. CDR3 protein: CASSARDRHYGYTF. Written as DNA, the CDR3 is TGTGCCAGCAGCGCCCGGGACAGGCACTATGGCTACACCTTC.

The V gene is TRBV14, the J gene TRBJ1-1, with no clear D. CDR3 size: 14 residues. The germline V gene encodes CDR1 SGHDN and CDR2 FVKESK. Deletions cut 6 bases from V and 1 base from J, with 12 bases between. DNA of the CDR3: TGTGCCAGCAGTCTCCTGGCGGGGAACACTGAAGCTTTCTTT. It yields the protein CASSLLAGNTEAFF. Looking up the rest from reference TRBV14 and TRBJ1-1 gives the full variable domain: EAGVTQFPSHSVIEKGQTVTLRCDPISGHDNLYWYRRVMGKEIKFLLHFVKESKQDESGMPNNRFLAERTGGTYSTLKVQPAELEDSGVYFCASSLLAGNTEAFFGQGTRLTVV.

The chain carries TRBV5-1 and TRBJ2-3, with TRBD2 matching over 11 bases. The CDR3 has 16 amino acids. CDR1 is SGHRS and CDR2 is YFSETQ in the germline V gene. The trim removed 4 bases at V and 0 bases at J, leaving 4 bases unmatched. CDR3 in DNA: TGCGCCAGCAGCCCGCGACTAGCGGGGAGCACAGATACGCAGTATTTT. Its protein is CASSPRLAGSTDTQYF.

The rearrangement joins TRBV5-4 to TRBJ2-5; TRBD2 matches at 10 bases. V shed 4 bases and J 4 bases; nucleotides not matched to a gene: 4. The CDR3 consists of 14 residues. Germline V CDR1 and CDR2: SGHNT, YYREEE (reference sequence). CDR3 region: CASSIIAGGETQYF. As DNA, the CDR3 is TGTGCCAGCAGCATAATAGCGGGAGGAGAGACCCAGTACTTC. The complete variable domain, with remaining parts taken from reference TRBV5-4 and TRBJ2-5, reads ETGVTQSPTHLIKTRGQQVTLRCSSQSGHNTVSWYQQALGQGPQFIFQYYREEENGRGNFPPRFSGLQFPNYSSELNVNALELDDSALYLCASSIIAGGETQYFGPGTRLLVL.

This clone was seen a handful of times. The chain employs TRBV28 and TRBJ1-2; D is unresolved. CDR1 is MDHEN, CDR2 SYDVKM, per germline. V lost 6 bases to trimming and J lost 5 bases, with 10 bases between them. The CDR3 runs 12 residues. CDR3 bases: TGTGCCAGCAGCCCCCCCCGGTATGGCTACACCTTC. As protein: CASSPPRYGYTF.

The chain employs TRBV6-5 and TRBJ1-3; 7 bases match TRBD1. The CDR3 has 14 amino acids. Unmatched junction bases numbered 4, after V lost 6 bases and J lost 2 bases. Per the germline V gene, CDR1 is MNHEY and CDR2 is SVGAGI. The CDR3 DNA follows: TGTGCCAGCAGCGACAGGGTGACTGGAAACACCATATATTTT. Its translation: CASSDRVTGNTIYF.

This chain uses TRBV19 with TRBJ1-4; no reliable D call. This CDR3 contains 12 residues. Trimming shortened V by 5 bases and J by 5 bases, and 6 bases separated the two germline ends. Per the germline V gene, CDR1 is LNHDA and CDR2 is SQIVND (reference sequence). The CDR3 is CASSPTNEKLFF. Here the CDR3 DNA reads TGTGCCAGTAGTCCTACCAATGAAAAACTGTTTTTT.

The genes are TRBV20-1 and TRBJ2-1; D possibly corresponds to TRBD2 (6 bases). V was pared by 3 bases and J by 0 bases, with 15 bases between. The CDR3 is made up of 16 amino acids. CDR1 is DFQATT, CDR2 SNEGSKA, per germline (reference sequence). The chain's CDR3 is CSASFGTYYSYNEQFF. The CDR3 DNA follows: TGCAGTGCTAGTTTCGGGACTTACTACTCCTACAATGAGCAGTTCTTC.

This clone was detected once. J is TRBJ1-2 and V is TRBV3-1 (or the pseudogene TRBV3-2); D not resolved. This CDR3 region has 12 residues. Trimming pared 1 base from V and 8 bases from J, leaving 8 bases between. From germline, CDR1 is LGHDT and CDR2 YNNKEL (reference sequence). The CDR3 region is CASSQGVGGYTF. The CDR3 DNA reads TGTGCCAGCAGCCAAGGTGTGGGCGGCTACACCTTC.

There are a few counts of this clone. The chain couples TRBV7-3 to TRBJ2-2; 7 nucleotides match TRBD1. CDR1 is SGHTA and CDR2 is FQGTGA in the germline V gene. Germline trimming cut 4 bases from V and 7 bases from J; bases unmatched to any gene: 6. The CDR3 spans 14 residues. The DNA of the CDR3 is TGTGCCAGCAGCTCGACAGGGCAGAACGGGGAGCTGTTTTTT. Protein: CASSSTGQNGELFF.

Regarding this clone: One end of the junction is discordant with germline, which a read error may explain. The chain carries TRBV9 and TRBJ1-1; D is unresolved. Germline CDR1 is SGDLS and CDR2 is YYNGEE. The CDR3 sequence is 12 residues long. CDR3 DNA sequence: TGTGCCAGCAGCCCCCTCGACACTGAAGCTTTCTTC. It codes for CASSPLDTEAFF.

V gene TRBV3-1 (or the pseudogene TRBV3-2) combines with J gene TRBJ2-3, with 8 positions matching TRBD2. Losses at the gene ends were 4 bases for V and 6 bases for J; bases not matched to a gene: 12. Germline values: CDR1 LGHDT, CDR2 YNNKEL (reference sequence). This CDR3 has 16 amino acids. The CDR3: CASSLLREGRRDTQYF. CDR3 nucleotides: TGTGCCAGCAGCCTGCTCCGGGAGGGCCGTAGGGATACGCAGTATTTT.

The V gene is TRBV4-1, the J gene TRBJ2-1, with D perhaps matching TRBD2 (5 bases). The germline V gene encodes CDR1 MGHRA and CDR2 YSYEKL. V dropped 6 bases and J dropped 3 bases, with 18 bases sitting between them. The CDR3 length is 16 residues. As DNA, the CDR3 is TGCGCCAGCAGGGCCCTTGGGAGCAGTCGCTACAATGAGCAGTTCTTC. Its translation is CASRALGSSRYNEQFF.